Below, 12 T cell receptor beta chains from the same sample are listed, as sequenced in a study of T cell responses to AZD1222 COVID-19 vaccine. Profiled with immunoSEQ multiplex PCR; TCRdb holds only in-frame clones, not every one. In the table there are about 130,000 clones, about 90% of which are singletons. Sequenced material: peripheral blood, taken on day 0 of AZD1222 vaccination. These receptors all stem from an adult in good health.

This sequence joins TRBV5-4 and TRBJ1-1, with unresolved D. Germline CDR1 and CDR2: SGHNT and YYREEE (reference sequence). The V end was cut by 0 bases, the J end by 3 bases, with 6 bases between. This CDR3 has 13 residues. CDR3 in DNA: TGTGCCAGCAGCTTGGTAAGAGACACTGAAGCTTTCTTT. Encoded protein: CASSLVRDTEAFF.

This rearrangement joins TRBV7-2 to TRBJ1-2; tentative D call: TRBD1 (5 bases). The CDR3 extends over 16 amino acids. The germline CDR1 and CDR2 sequences are SGHTA and FQGNSA. V lost 1 base, J lost 4 bases, and 16 bases lay in between. The CDR3 DNA sequence: TGTGCCAGCAGCTTAGAGGCAGGGACCCTATCCTATGGCTACACCTTC. Protein: CASSLEAGTLSYGYTF.

This clone was observed a single time. V usage is TRBV5-1 and J usage is TRBJ1-5; D gene uncertain. This CDR3 has 15 amino acids. In germline, CDR1 is SGHRS, CDR2 YFSETQ. Deletions cut 2 bases from V and 0 bases from J, with 9 bases between. CDR3 bases: TGCGCCAGCAGCTTAGACGGATATAGCAATCAGCCCCAGCATTTT. This translates into CASSLDGYSNQPQHF.

The V gene is TRBV28, the J gene TRBJ2-2; D uncertain. This CDR3 comprises 13 residues. Germline V gene lookup returns CDR1 MDHEN and CDR2 SYDVKM. V dropped 7 bases and J dropped 6 bases, with 12 bases sitting between them. CDR3 in DNA: TGTGCCAGCATTCTCACCGGGTCCGGGGAGCTGTTTTTT. Translation gives CASILTGSGELFF.

The rearrangement joins TRBV7-9 to TRBJ1-5, with D tentatively TRBD1 (5 bases). Germline CDR1 and CDR2: SEHNR and FQNEAQ (reference sequence). The CDR3 has 13 amino acids. Trimming shortened V by 5 bases and J by 10 bases, and 15 bases separated the two germline ends. This chain's CDR3 is CASSRGTGGPQHF. CDR3 sequence (DNA): TGTGCCAGCAGCCGAGGGACGGGTGGACCCCAGCATTTT.

V is TRBV24-1 and J is TRBJ2-3, with D tentatively TRBD1 or TRBD2 (5 bases each). CDR3 size: 16 residues. Per the germline V gene, CDR1 is KGHDR and CDR2 is SFDVKD. Trimming cost V 2 bases and J 4 bases, with 15 bases left between them. The DNA of the CDR3 is TGTGCCACCAGTGATTCCGGGACCCCGAGGGCAGATACGCAGTATTTT. Its protein product is CATSDSGTPRADTQYF.

This clone came up once. The V and J genes are TRBV5-1 and TRBJ1-6; 8 bases align to TRBD1. The CDR3 is made up of 15 amino acids. Germline V lookup: CDR1 SGHRS, CDR2 YFSETQ. Trimming at V came to 3 bases and at J to 7 bases, leaving 6 bases not matched to a gene. The CDR3 DNA follows: TGCGCCAGCAGCTGGATGGACAGGGAAAATTCACCCCTCCACTTT. Its protein product is CASSWMDRENSPLHF. Variable domain in full (rest from reference TRBV5-1 and TRBJ1-6): KAGVTQTPRYLIKTRGQQVTLSCSPISGHRSVSWYQQTPGQGLQFLFEYFSETQRNKGNFPGRFSGRQFSNSRSEMNVSTLELGDSALYLCASSWMDRENSPLHFGNGTRLTVT.

The chain has TRBV2 and TRBJ2-3; either TRBD1 or TRBD2 may fit D (5 bases each). In germline, CDR1 is SNHLY, CDR2 FYNNEI. The CDR3 covers 16 residues. Trimming removed 5 bases from V and 2 bases from J, with 17 bases in between. The CDR3 nucleotides read TGTGCCAGCAGTTCCCGGGGCAGGGAGCTCACAGATACGCAGTATTTT. This sequence encodes CASSSRGRELTDTQYF.

This clone was observed once. V gene TRBV3-1 (or the pseudogene TRBV3-2) combines with J gene TRBJ1-1; 10 positions agree with TRBD1. There are 14 residues in the CDR3. V lost 4 bases to trimming and J lost 5 bases; unmatched junction nucleotides: 4. From germline, CDR1 is LGHDT and CDR2 YNNKEL (reference sequence). CDR3 loop: CASSPRDRGTEAFF. CDR3 nucleotide sequence: TGTGCCAGCAGCCCCCGGGACAGGGGAACTGAAGCTTTCTTT.

The V call is TRBV6-5, the J call TRBJ2-7; the D gene is possibly TRBD1 (5 bases). The V end lost 3 bases, the J end lost 0 bases, and 9 bases lay between the germline ends. This CDR3 has 14 residues. Looked up from germline, CDR1 is MNHEY and CDR2 is SVGAGI. The DNA for the CDR3 is TGTGCCAGCAGTTATTGGCAGGGCTCCTACGAGCAGTACTTC. Its translation is CASSYWQGSYEQYF.

The CDR3 coding sequence is TGCGCCAGCAGCCAAGTGCCAGGGTTGGGCACTGAAGCTTTCTTT. Its translation: CASSQVPGLGTEAFF. V is TRBV4-1 and J is TRBJ1-1; D possibly corresponds to TRBD1 (5 bases). Germline V CDR1 and CDR2: MGHRA, YSYEKL. This CDR3 is 15 amino acids long. Trimming took off 1 base at V and 4 bases at J, with 13 bases between the two ends.

The chain links TRBV6-5 to TRBJ1-2; no firm D call. The CDR3 has 14 amino acids. Germline CDR1 and CDR2: MNHEY and SVGAGI. The V and J ends lost 10 bases and 5 bases respectively, with 20 bases between them. In DNA, the CDR3 is TGTGCCACCTCCGGCGGGGATGGGAGGTATGGCTACACCTTC. Amino acids: CATSGGDGRYGYTF.